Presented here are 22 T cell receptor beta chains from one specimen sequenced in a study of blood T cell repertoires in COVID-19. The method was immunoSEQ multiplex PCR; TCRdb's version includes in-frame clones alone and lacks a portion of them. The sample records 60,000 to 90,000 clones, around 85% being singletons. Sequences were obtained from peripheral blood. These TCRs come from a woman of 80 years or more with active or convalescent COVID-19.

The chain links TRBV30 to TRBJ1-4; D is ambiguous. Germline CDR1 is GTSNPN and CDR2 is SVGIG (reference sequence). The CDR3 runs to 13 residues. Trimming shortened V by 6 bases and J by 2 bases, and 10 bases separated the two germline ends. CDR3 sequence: CACQPGTNEKLFF. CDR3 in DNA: TGTGCCTGTCAGCCAGGTACTAATGAAAAACTGTTTTTT.

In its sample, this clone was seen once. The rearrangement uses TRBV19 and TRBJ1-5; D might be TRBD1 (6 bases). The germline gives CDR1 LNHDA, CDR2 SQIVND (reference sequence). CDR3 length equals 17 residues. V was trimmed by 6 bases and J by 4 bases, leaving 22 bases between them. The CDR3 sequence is CASSPSGRGMGNQPQHF. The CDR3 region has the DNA TGTGCCAGTAGCCCATCGGGCAGGGGTATGGGGAATCAGCCCCAGCATTTT.

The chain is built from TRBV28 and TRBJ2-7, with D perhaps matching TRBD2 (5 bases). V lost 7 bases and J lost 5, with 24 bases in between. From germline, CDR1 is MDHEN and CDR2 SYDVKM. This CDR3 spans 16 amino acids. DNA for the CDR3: TGTGCCAGCACCCCCGGTGGACCGGGAAATGGAAACGAGCAGTACTTC. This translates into CASTPGGPGNGNEQYF.

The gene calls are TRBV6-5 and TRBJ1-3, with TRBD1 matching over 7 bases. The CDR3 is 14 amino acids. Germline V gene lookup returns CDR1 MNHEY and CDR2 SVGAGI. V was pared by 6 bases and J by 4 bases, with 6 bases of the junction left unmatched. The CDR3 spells CASRTGTAGNTIYF. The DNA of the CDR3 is TGTGCCAGCAGAACAGGGACAGCGGGAAACACCATATATTTT.

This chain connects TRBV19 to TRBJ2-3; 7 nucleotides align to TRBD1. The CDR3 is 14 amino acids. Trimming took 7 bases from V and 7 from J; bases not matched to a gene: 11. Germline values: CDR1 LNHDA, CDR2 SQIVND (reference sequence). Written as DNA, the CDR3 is TGTGCCAGTAACCCTTGGACAGGAACGAATACGCAGTATTTT. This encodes CASNPWTGTNTQYF. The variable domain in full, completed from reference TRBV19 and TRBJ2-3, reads DGGITQSPKYLFRKEGQNVTLSCEQNLNHDAMYWYRQDPGQGLRLIYYSQIVNDFQKGDIAEGYSVSREKKESFPLTVTSAQKNPTAFYLCASNPWTGTNTQYFGPGTRLTVL.

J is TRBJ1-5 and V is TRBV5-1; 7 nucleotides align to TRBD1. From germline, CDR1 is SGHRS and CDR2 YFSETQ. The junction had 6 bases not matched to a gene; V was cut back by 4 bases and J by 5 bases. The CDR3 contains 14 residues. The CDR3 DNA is TGCGCCAGCAGCCTAGGGGGCCCCCATCAGCCCCAGCATTTT. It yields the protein CASSLGGPHQPQHF.

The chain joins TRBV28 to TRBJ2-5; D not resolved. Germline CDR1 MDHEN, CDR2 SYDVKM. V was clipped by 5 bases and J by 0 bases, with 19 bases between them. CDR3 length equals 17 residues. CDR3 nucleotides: TGTGCCAGCAGTGCCACCTTGGGCGTGGCCTACCAAGAGACCCAGTACTTC. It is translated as CASSATLGVAYQETQYF.

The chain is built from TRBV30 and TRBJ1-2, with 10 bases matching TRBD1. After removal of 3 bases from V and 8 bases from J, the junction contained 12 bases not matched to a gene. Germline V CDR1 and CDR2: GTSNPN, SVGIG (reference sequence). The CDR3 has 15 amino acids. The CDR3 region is CAWRLTGQGGSGYTF. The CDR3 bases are TGTGCCTGGAGGTTGACTGGACAGGGGGGAAGCGGCTACACCTTC. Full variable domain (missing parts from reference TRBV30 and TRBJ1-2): SQTIHQWPATLVQPVGSPLSLECTVEGTSNPNLYWYRQAAGRGLQLLFYSVGIGQISSEVPQNLSASRPQDRQFILSSKKLLLSDSGFYLCAWRLTGQGGSGYTFGSGTRLTVV.

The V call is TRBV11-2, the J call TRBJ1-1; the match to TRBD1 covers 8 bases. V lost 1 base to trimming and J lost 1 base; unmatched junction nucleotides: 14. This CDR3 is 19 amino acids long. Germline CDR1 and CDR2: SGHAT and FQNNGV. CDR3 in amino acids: CASSLGGAGGAGKNTEAFF. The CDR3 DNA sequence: TGTGCCAGCAGCTTAGGTGGGGCAGGGGGCGCGGGGAAGAACACTGAAGCTTTCTTT.

This CDR3 is CASSYLTSGVTDTQYF. The CDR3 bases are TGTGCCAGCAGCTACTTGACTAGCGGAGTCACAGATACGCAGTATTTT. The V and J genes are TRBV7-2 and TRBJ2-3; 9 bases align to TRBD2. CDR1 and CDR2 from the germline V gene are SGHTA and FQGNSA. The J segment lost 2 bases and the V segment lost 4 bases, leaving 7 bases of the junction unmatched. The CDR3 consists of 16 residues. Drawing the rest from reference TRBV7-2 and TRBJ2-3, the complete variable domain is GAGVSQSPSNKVTEKGKDVELRCDPISGHTALYWYRQSLGQGLEFLIYFQGNSAPDKSGLPSDRFSAERTGGSVSTLTIQRTQQEDSAVYLCASSYLTSGVTDTQYFGPGTRLTVL.

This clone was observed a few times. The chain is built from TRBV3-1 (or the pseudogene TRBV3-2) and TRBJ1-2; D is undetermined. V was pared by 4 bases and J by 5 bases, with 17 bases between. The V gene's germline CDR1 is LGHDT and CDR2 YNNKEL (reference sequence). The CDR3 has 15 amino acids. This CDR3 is CASSRSERPFYGYTF. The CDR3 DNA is TGTGCCAGCAGCCGATCGGAGCGTCCCTTTTATGGCTACACCTTC.

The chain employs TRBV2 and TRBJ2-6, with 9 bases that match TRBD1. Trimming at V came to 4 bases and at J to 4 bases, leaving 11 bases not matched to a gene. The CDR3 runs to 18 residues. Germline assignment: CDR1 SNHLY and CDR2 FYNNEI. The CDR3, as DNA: TGTGCCAGCAGTGCCCGGGGGACAGGGCTTTTGGGGGCCAACGTCCTGACTTTC. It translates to CASSARGTGLLGANVLTF. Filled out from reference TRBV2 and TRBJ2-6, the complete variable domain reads EPEVTQTPSHQVTQMGQEVILRCVPISNHLYFYWYRQILGQKVEFLVSFYNNEISEKSEIFDDQFSVERPDGSNFTLKIRSTKLEDSAMYFCASSARGTGLLGANVLTFGAGSRLTVL.

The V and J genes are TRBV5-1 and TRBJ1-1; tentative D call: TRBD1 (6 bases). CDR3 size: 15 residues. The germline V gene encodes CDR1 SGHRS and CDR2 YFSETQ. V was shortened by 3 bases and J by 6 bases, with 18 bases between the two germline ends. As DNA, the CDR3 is TGCGCCAGCAGCTGGAGAGATAACAGGGACCCTGAAGCTTTCTTT. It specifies CASSWRDNRDPEAFF.

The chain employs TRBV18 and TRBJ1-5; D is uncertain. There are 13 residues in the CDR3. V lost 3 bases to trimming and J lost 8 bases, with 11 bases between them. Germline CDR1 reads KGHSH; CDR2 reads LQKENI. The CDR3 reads CASSPLRGEPQHF. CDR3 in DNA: TGTGCCAGCTCACCGCTAAGAGGAGAGCCCCAGCATTTT.

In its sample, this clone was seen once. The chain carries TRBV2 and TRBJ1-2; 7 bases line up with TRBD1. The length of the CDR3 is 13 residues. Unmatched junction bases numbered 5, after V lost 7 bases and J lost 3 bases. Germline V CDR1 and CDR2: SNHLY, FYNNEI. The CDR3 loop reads CASKTGRHYGYTF. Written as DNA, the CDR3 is TGTGCCAGCAAGACAGGGAGACACTATGGCTACACCTTC.

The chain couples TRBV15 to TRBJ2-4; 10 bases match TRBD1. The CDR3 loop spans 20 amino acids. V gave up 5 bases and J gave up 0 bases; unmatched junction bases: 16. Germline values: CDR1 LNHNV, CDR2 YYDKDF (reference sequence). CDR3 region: CATSPHRTGTGEIAKNIQYF. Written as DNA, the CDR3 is TGTGCCACCAGCCCCCACCGAACCGGGACAGGGGAGATAGCCAAAAACATTCAGTACTTC.

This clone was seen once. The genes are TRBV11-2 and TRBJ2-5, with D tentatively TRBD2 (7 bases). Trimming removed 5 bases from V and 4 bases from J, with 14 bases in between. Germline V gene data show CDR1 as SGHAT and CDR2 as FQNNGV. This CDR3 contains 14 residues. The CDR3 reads CASSRTGGLETQYF. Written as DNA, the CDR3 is TGTGCCAGCAGCAGGACGGGGGGCCTAGAGACCCAGTACTTC. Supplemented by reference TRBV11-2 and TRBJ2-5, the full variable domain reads EAGVAQSPRYKIIEKRQSVAFWCNPISGHATLYWYQQILGQGPKLLIQFQNNGVVDDSQLPKDRFSAERLKGVDSTLKIQPAKLEDSAVYLCASSRTGGLETQYFGPGTRLLVL.

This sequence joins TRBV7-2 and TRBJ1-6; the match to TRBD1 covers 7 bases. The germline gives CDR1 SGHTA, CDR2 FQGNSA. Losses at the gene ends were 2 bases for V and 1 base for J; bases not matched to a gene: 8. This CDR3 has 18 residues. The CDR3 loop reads CASSLFPAGGSYNSPLHF. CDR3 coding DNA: TGTGCCAGCAGCTTATTCCCCGCAGGGGGGTCCTATAATTCACCCCTCCACTTT.

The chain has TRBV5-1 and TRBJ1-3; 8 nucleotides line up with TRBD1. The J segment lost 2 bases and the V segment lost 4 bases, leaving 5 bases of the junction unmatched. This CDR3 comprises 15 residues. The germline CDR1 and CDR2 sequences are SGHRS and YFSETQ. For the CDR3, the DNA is TGCGCCAGCAGCAGGGACAGGCCTGCTGGAAACACCATATATTTT. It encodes CASSRDRPAGNTIYF.

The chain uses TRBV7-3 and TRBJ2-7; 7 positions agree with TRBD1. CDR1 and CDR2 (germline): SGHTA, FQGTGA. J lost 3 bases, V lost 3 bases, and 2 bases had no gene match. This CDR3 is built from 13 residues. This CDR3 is CASSFGTDYEQYF. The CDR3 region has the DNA TGTGCCAGCAGCTTCGGGACAGACTACGAGCAGTACTTC.

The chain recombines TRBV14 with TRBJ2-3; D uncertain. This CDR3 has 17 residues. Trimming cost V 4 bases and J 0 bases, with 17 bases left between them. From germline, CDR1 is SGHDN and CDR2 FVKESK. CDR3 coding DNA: TGTGCCAGCAGCCGCACTGAGGCAAAACGTAGCACAGATACGCAGTATTTT. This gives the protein CASSRTEAKRSTDTQYF.

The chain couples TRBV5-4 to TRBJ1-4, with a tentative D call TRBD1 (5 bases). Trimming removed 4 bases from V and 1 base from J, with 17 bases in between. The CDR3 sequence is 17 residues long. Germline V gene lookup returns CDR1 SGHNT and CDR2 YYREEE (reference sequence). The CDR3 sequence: CASSRGSIRGTNEKLFF. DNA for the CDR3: TGTGCCAGCAGCCGGGGGTCGATCCGGGGAACTAATGAAAAACTGTTTTTT.